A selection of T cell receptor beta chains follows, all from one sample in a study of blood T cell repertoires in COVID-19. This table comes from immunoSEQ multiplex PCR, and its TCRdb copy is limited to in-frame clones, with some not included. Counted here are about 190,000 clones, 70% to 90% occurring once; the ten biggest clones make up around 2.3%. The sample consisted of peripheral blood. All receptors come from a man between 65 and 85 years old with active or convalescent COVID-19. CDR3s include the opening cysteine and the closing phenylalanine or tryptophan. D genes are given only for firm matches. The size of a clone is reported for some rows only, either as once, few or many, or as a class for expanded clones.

CDR3nt: TGTGCCAGCATCCAGTACAATGAGCAGTTCTTC
CDR3aa: CASIQYNEQFF
d_gene: NA
abundance: few
len: 11
v_gene: TRBV6-5
j_gene: TRBJ2-1

CDR3nt: TGTGCCAGCAGCGTAGTCTTATCTAATTCACCCCTCCACTTT
CDR3aa: CASSVVLSNSPLHF
d_gene: NA
abundance: NA
len: 14
v_gene: TRBV21-1
j_gene: TRBJ1-6

CDR3nt: TGTGCCAGCAGTACAGGGGGAAATTGGAACACCATATATTTT
CDR3aa: CASSTGGNWNTIYF
d_gene: TRBD1
abundance: NA
len: 14
v_gene: TRBV6-5
j_gene: TRBJ1-3

CDR3nt: TGTGCCAGCAGACGTCCGGGACAGGGGATCTACAATGAGCAGTTCTTC
CDR3aa: CASRRPGQGIYNEQFF
d_gene: TRBD1
abundance: once
len: 16
v_gene: TRBV2
j_gene: TRBJ2-1

CDR3nt: TGCGCCAGCTCCCAGGGGGCAACTAATGAAAAACTGTTTTTT
CDR3aa: CASSQGATNEKLFF
d_gene: TRBD1
abundance: once
len: 14
v_gene: TRBV5-1
j_gene: TRBJ1-4

CDR3nt: TGTGCCAGCAGTGCCGGGGGTGGGGGAAGACTTCTAGATACGCAGTATTTT
CDR3aa: CASSAGGGGRLLDTQYF
d_gene: NA
abundance: few
len: 17
v_gene: TRBV6-1
j_gene: TRBJ2-3

CDR3nt: TGTGCCAGCAGTGGGGACAGGGGGTTTAGTGGCTACACCTTC
CDR3aa: CASSGDRGFSGYTF
d_gene: TRBD1
abundance: NA
len: 14
v_gene: TRBV28
j_gene: TRBJ1-2

CDR3nt: TGTGCCAGCAGTAGCGTAGGTGTCGAGCAGTACTTC
CDR3aa: CASSSVGVEQYF
d_gene: NA
abundance: NA
len: 12
v_gene: TRBV6-2/TRBV6-3
j_gene: TRBJ2-7

CDR3nt: TGCGCCAGCAGTGAGTCTCCGGGACTTCAGACCCAGTACTTC
CDR3aa: CASSESPGLQTQYF
d_gene: NA
abundance: few
len: 14
v_gene: TRBV10-2
j_gene: TRBJ2-5

CDR3nt: TGTGCCAGCAGTGTGGAAGTACTTCTAGCTAACTATGGCTACACCTTC
CDR3aa: CASSVEVLLANYGYTF
d_gene: NA
abundance: NA
len: 16
v_gene: TRBV2
j_gene: TRBJ1-2

CDR3nt: TGTGCCAGCAGCGTAGGTGGGGACAGATCCTACGAGCAGTACTTC
CDR3aa: CASSVGGDRSYEQYF
d_gene: TRBD1
abundance: NA
len: 15
v_gene: TRBV9
j_gene: TRBJ2-7

CDR3nt: TGTGCCAGCAGCCTCCGACAGAACCAAGATACGCAGTATTTT
CDR3aa: CASSLRQNQDTQYF
d_gene: NA
abundance: NA
len: 14
v_gene: TRBV5-4
j_gene: TRBJ2-3

CDR3nt: TGTGCCAGCAGCTTACATAGGACAGGAGAGGGACAGTTCTTC
CDR3aa: CASSLHRTGEGQFF
d_gene: TRBD1
abundance: NA
len: 14
v_gene: TRBV7-9
j_gene: TRBJ2-1